This T cell receptor beta chain comes out of a study of cytomegalovirus exposure and HLA in healthy donors. With regard to this clone: As yet, its antigen is unknown.

PCR primers comprised 60 Vbeta and 13 Jbeta primers. Data came from immunoSEQ multiplex PCR; TCRdb stores just in-frame clones and leaves some out. This table lists approximately 100,000 clones. CDR3 length equals 13 residues. Germline loops: CDR1 LNHNV, CDR2 YYDKDF (reference sequence). Trimming pared 0 bases from V and 8 bases from J, leaving 10 bases between. Study-wide points: Previously analyzed data showed that most TCR beta V segments were productive at a frequency of about 90% or about 30%.

The sequencing sample was made of PBMCs. This chain uses TRBV15 with TRBJ1-2; the D is unclear. This sequence was found in a man aged 50 to 60 in good health and CMV-seronegative. Written as DNA, the CDR3 is TGTGCCACCAGCAGAGAAATTACATGGGGCTACACCTTC. Its protein product is CATSREITWGYTF.